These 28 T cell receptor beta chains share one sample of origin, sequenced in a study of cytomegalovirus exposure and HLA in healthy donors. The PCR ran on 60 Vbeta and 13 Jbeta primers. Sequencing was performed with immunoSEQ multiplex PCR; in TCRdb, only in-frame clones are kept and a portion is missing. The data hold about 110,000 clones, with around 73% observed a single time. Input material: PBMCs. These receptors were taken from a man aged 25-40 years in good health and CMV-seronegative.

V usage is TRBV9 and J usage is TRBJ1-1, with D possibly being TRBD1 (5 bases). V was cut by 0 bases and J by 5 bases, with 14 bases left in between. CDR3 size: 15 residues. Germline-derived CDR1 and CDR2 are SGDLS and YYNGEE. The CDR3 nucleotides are TGTGCCAGCAGCGTAGATTGGGGCGCGGAGACTGAAGCTTTCTTT. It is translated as CASSVDWGAETEAFF.

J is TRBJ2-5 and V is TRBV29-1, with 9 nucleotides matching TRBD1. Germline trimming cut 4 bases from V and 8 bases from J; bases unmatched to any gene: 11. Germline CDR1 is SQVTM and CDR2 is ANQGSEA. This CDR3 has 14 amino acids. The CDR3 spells CSVAWDRAGGTQYF. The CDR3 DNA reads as TGCAGCGTTGCCTGGGACAGGGCCGGGGGAACCCAGTACTTC.

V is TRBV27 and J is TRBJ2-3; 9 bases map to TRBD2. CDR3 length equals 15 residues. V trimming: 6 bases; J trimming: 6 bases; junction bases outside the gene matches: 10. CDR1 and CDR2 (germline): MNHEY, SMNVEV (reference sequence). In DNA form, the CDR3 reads TGTGCCAGCAGCTTAAGACTAGCGGTGTCTGATACGCAGTATTTT. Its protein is CASSLRLAVSDTQYF.

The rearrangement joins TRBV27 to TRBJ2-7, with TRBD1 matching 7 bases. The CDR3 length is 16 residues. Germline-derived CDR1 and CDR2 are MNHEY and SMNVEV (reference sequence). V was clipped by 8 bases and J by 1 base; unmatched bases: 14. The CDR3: CASSGAYRGYSYEQYF. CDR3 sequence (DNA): TGTGCCAGCTCTGGGGCATACAGGGGATATTCCTACGAGCAGTACTTC.

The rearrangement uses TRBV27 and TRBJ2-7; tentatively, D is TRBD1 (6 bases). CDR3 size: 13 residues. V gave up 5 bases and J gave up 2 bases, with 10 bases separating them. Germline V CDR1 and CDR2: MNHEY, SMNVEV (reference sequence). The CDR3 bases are TGTGCCAGCAGTCCTAGGACAGCCTACGAGCAGTACTTC. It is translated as CASSPRTAYEQYF.

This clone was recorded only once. The CDR3 here is CASSSRQEVDEQFF. CDR3 coding DNA: TGTGCCAGCAGTTCACGGCAGGAGGTCGATGAGCAGTTCTTC. The genes are TRBV7-8 and TRBJ2-1, with D maybe TRBD2 (5 bases). This CDR3 is built from 14 residues. CDR1 SGHVS and CDR2 FQNEAQ come from the germline V gene. V lost 6 bases, J lost 8 bases, and 17 bases lay in between.

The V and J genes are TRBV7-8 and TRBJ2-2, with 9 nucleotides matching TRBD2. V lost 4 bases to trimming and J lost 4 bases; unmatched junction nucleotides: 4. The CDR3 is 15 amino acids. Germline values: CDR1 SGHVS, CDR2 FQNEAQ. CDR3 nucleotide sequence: TGTGCCAGCAGCTATCTAGCGGGATCCACCGGGGAGCTGTTTTTT. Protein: CASSYLAGSTGELFF.

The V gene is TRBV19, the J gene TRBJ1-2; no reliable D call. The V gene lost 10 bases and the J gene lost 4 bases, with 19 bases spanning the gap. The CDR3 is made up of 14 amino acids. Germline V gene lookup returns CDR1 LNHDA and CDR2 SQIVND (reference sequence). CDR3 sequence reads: CATFATGFGYGYTF. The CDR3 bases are TGTGCCACCTTCGCAACGGGGTTCGGCTATGGCTACACCTTC.

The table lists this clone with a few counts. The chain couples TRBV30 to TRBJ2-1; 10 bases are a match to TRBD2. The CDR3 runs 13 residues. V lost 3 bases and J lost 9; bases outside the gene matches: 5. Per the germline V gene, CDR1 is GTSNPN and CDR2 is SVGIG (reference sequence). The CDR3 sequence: CAWSGTSDGEQFF. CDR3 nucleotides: TGTGCCTGGAGCGGGACTAGCGACGGTGAGCAGTTCTTC.

CDR3 in DNA: TGTGCCAGCAGCGGGATCCGGGACATTAAGAGAGAGCAGTACTTC. Translation: CASSGIRDIKREQYF. V is TRBV21-1 and J is TRBJ2-7; whether TRBD1, the table's D call, matches the DNA was not checked. TRBV21-1 is noted as a pseudogene. This CDR3 region has 15 residues.

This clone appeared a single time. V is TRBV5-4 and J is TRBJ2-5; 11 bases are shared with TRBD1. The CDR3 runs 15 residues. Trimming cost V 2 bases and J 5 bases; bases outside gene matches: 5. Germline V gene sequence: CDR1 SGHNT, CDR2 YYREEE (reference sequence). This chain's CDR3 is CASSLYGTGGETQYF. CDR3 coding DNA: TGTGCCAGCAGCTTATACGGGACAGGGGGGGAGACCCAGTACTTC.

The CDR3: CASSQFGQSYEQYF. The CDR3 nucleotides are TGCGCCAGCAGCCAATTTGGACAGAGCTACGAGCAGTACTTC. The chain links TRBV4-1 to TRBJ2-7, with D possibly being TRBD1 (6 bases). The V gene lost 2 bases and the J gene lost 3 bases, with 11 bases spanning the gap. This CDR3 comprises 14 residues. Germline lookup yields CDR1 MGHRA and CDR2 YSYEKL.

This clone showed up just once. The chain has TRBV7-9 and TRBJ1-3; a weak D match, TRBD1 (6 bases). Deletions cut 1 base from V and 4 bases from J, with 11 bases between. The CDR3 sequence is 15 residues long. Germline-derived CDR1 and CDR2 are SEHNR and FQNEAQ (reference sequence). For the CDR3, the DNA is TGTGCCAGCAGCTTAGACAGGGCCTCCGGAAACACCATATATTTT. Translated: CASSLDRASGNTIYF.

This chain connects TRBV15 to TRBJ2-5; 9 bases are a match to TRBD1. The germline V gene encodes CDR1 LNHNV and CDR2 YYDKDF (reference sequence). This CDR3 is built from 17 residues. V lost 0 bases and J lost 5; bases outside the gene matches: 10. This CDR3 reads CATSRDLAQGAGETQYF. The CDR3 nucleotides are TGTGCCACCAGCAGAGACCTCGCACAGGGGGCCGGGGAGACCCAGTACTTC.

CDR3 region: CSVDQTGPHQETQYF. The CDR3 region has the DNA TGCAGCGTTGACCAGACAGGGCCGCACCAAGAGACCCAGTACTTC. The V call is TRBV29-1, the J call TRBJ2-5; 7 bases are a match to TRBD1. Germline assignment: CDR1 SQVTM and CDR2 ANQGSEA. The CDR3 has 15 amino acids. With V trimmed by 3 bases and J by 0 bases, 7 bases remained unmatched.

CDR3 region: CASSYRSEAYEQYF. The DNA for the CDR3 is TGTGCCAGCAGTTACAGGAGCGAAGCCTACGAGCAGTACTTC. The chain is built from TRBV5-6 and TRBJ2-5, with D tentatively TRBD1 (5 bases). The J call could be wrong; TRBJ2-7 is a better fit for the DNA end. The CDR3 consists of 14 residues. Germline V gene lookup returns CDR1 SGHDT and CDR2 YYEEEE.

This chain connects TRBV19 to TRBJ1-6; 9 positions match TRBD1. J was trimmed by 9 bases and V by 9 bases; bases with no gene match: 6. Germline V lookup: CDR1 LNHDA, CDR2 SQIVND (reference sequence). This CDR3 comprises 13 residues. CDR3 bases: TGTGCCAGCGCCGGGACAGGGATTTCACCCCTCCACTTT. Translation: CASAGTGISPLHF. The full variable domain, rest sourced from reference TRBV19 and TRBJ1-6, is DGGITQSPKYLFRKEGQNVTLSCEQNLNHDAMYWYRQDPGQGLRLIYYSQIVNDFQKGDIAEGYSVSREKKESFPLTVTSAQKNPTAFYLCASAGTGISPLHFGNGTRLTVT.

Here the CDR3 reads CASSYRTGVGQETQYF. CDR3 nucleotides: TGTGCCAGCAGTTACAGGACGGGAGTGGGCCAAGAGACCCAGTACTTC. V usage is TRBV6-5 and J usage is TRBJ2-5; a possible D gene is TRBD2 (6 bases). Germline CDR1 is MNHEY and CDR2 is SVGAGI. V lost 2 bases, J lost 1 base, and 14 bases lay in between. The CDR3 contains 16 residues.

The CDR3 coding sequence is TGTGCCACCCTTTTGGAGCGCTTCCAAGAGACCCAGTACTTC. Translated, it gives CATLLERFQETQYF. The chain has TRBV2 and TRBJ2-5; no firm D call. From germline, CDR1 is SNHLY and CDR2 FYNNEI. The CDR3 contains 14 residues. V was pared by 10 bases and J by 1 base, with 16 bases between. The full variable domain, rest sourced from reference TRBV2 and TRBJ2-5, is EPEVTQTPSHQVTQMGQEVILRCVPISNHLYFYWYRQILGQKVEFLVSFYNNEISEKSEIFDDQFSVERPDGSNFTLKIRSTKLEDSAMYFCATLLERFQETQYFGPGTRLLVL.

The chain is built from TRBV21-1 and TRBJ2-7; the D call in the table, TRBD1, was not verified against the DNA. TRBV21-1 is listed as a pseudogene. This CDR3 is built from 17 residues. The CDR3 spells CASSTRGAAGYPLEQYF. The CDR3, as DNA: TGTGCCAGCAGCACCCGTGGGGCAGCAGGGTACCCTCTAGAGCAGTACTTC.

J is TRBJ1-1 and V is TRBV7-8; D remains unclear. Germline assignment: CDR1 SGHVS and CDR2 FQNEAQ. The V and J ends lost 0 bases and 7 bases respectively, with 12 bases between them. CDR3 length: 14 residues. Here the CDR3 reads CASSLARSGGEAFF. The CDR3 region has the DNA TGTGCCAGCAGCTTAGCTCGGTCGGGAGGTGAAGCTTTCTTT.

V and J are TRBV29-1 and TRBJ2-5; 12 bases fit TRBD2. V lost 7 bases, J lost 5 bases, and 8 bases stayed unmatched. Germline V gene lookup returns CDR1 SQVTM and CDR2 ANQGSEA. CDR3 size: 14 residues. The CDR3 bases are TGCAGCGCCCTAGCGGGAGGGCCTCTGGAGACCCAGTACTTC. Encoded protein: CSALAGGPLETQYF.

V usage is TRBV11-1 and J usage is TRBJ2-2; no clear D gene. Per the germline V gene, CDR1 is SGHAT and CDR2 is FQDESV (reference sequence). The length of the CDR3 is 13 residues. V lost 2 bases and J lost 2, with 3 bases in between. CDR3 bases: TGTGCCAGCAGCTTACTAAACACCGGGGAGCTGTTTTTT. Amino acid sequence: CASSLLNTGELFF.

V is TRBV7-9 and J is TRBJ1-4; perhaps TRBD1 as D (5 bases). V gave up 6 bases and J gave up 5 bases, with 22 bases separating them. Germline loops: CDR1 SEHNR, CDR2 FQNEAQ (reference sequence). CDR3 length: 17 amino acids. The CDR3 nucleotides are TGTGCCAGCAGTCCTCTTTTTGACATGGAGGGGAATGAAAAACTGTTTTTT. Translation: CASSPLFDMEGNEKLFF.

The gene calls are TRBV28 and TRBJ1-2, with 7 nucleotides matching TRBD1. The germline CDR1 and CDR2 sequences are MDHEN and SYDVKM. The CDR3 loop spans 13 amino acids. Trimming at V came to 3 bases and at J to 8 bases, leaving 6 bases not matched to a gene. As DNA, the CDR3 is TGTGCCAGCAGTTTGACAGGGCAGGACGGCTACACCTTC. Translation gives CASSLTGQDGYTF.

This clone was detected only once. In DNA, the CDR3 is TGTGCCAGCAGTTTGCAGGGGCGTTCCTACGAGCAGTACTTC. Translation: CASSLQGRSYEQYF. This chain connects TRBV27 to TRBJ2-5; D is perhaps TRBD1 (6 bases). Near its end, the DNA agrees better with TRBJ2-7, so the J call may be wrong. Germline-derived CDR1 and CDR2 are MNHEY and SMNVEV (reference sequence). The CDR3 is 14 residues long.

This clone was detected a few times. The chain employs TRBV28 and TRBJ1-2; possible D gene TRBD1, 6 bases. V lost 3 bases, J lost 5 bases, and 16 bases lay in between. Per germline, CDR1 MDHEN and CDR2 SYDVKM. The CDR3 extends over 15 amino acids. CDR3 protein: CASSLMGAGHYGYTF. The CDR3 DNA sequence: TGTGCCAGCAGTTTGATGGGGGCAGGCCATTATGGCTACACCTTC.

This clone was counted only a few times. The CDR3 coding sequence is TGTGCCAGCAGCCCGGACAGGGGGCCGGTAAAACTGTTTTTT. Protein sequence: CASSPDRGPVKLFF. The V call is TRBV7-8, the J call TRBJ1-4, with 11 bases matching TRBD1. J lost 10 bases, V lost 5 bases, and 6 bases had no gene match. CDR3 length equals 14 residues. CDR1 SGHVS and CDR2 FQNEAQ come from the germline V gene. Filled out from reference TRBV7-8 and TRBJ1-4, the complete variable domain reads GAGVSQSPRYKVAKRGQDVALRCDPISGHVSLFWYQQALGQGPEFLTYFQNEAQLDKSGLPSDRFFAERPEGSVSTLKIQRTQQEDSAVYLCASSPDRGPVKLFFGSGTQLSVL.